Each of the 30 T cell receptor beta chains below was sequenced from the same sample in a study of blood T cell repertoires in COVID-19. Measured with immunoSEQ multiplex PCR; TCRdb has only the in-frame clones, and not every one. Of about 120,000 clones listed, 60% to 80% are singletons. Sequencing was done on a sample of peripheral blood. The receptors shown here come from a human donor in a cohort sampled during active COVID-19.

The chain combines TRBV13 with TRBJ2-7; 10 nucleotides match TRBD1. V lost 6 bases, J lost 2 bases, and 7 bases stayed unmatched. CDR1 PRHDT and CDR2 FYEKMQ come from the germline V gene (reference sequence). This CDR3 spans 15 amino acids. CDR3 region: CASSFRDRGAYEQYF. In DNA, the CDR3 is TGTGCCAGCAGTTTCCGGGACAGGGGTGCCTACGAGCAGTACTTC.

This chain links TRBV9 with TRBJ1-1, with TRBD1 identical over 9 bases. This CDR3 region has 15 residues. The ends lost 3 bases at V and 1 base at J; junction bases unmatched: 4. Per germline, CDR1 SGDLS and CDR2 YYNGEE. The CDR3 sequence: CASSATDRGNTEAFF. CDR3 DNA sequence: TGTGCCAGCAGCGCAACGGACAGGGGGAACACTGAAGCTTTCTTT.

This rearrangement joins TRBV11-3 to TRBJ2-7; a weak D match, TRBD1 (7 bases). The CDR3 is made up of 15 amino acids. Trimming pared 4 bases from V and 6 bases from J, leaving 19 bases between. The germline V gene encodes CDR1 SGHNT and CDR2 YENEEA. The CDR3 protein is CASSSRTGGVSEQYF. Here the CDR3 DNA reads TGTGCCAGCAGCTCACGGACAGGCGGGGTCTCCGAGCAGTACTTC.

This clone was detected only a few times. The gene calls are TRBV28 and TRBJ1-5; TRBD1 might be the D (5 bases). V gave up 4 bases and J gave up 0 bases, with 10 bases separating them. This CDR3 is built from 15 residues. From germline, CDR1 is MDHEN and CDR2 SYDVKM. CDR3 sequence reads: CASSSPGFSNQPQHF. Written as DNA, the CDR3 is TGTGCCAGCAGTTCACCAGGGTTTAGCAATCAGCCCCAGCATTTT.

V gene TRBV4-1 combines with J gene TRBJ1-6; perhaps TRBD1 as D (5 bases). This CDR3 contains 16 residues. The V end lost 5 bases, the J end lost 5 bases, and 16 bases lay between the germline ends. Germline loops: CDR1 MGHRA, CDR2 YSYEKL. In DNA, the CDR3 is TGCGCCAGCAGCGCGACCCAGGGTTGGAATAATTCACCCCTCCACTTT. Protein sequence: CASSATQGWNNSPLHF.

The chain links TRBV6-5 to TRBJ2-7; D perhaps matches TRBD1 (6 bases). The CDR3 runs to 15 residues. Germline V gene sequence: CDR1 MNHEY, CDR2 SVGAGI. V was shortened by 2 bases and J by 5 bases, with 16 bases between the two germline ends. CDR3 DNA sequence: TGTGCCAGCAGTTACGGGGCAGGGGTACTGGACGAGCAGTACTTC. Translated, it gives CASSYGAGVLDEQYF.

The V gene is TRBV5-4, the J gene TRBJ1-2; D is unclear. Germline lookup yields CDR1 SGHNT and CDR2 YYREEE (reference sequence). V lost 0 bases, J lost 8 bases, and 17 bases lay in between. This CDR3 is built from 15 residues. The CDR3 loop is CASSLDPASNRGYTF. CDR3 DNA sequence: TGTGCCAGCAGCTTGGACCCCGCGAGCAATCGGGGCTACACCTTC.

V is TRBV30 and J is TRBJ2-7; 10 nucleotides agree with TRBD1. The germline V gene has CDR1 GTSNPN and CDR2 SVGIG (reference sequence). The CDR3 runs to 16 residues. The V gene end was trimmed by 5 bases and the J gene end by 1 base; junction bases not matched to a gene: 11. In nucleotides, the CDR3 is TGTGCCTGGGATCCGGGACAGGGGTATGTGTCCTACGAGCAGTACTTC. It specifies CAWDPGQGYVSYEQYF.

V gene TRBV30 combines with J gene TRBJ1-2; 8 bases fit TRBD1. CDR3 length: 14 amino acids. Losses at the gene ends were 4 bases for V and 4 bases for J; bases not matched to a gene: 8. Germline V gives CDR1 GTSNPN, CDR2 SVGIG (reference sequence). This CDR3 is CAWTDRVDGYGYTF. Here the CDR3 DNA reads TGTGCCTGGACGGACAGGGTTGACGGCTATGGCTACACCTTC.

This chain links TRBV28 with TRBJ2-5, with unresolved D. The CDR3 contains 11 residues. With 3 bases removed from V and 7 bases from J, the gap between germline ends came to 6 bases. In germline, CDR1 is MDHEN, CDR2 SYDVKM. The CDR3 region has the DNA TGTGCCAGCAGTTTCGGGTGGACCCAGTACTTC. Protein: CASSFGWTQYF.

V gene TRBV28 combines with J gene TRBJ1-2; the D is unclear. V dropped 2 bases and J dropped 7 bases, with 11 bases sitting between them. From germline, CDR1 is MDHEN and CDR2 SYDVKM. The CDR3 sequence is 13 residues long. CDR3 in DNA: TGTGCCAGCAGTTTACCTCTAGGGAGTGGCTACACCTTC. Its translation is CASSLPLGSGYTF.

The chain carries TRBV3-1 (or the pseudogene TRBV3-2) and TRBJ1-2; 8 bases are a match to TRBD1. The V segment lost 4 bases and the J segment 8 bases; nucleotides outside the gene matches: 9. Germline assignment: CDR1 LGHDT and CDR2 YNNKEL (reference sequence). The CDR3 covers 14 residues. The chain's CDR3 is CASSLRQGAGGYTF. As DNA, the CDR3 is TGTGCCAGCAGCCTTCGTCAGGGGGCAGGGGGCTACACCTTC.

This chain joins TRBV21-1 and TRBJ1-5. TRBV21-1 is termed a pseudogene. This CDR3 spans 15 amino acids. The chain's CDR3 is CASSKRGWNRQPQHF. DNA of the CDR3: TGTGCCAGCAGCAAACGGGGGTGGAATCGCCAGCCCCAGCATTTT.

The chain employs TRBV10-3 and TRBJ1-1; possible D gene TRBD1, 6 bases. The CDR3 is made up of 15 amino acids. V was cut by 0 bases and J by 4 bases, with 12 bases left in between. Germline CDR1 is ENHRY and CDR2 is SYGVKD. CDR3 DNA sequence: TGTGCCATCAGTGAGTCTTTTACAGGGTCCACTGAAGCTTTCTTT. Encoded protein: CAISESFTGSTEAFF.

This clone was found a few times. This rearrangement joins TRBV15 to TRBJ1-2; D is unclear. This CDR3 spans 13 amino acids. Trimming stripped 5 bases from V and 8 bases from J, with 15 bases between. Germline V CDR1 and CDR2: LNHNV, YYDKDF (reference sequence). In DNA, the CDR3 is TGTGCCACCAGCCCATCACACCGCGGGGGCTACACCTTC. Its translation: CATSPSHRGGYTF.

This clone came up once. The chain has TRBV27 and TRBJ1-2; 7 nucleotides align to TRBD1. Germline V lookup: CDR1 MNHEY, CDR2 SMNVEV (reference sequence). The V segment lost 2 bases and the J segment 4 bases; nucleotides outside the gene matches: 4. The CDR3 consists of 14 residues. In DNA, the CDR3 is TGTGCCAGCAGTTTACAGGGGGTAGGCTATGGCTACACCTTC. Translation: CASSLQGVGYGYTF.

CDR3 region: CASSRDREQYF. The CDR3 DNA is TGTGCCAGCTCTCGGGACAGAGAGCAGTACTTC. J is TRBJ2-7 and V is TRBV18, with 7 bases fitting TRBD1. The CDR3 sequence is 11 residues long. The ends lost 6 bases at V and 7 bases at J; junction bases unmatched: 3. Germline V CDR1 and CDR2: KGHSH, LQKENI.

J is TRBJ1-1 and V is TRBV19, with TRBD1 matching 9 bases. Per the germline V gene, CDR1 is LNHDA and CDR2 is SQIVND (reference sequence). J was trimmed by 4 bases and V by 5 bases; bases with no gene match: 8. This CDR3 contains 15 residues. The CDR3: CASSPRQGVATEAFF. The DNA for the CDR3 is TGTGCCAGTAGTCCAAGACAGGGGGTTGCCACTGAAGCTTTCTTT. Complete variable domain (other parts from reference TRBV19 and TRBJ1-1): DGGITQSPKYLFRKEGQNVTLSCEQNLNHDAMYWYRQDPGQGLRLIYYSQIVNDFQKGDIAEGYSVSREKKESFPLTVTSAQKNPTAFYLCASSPRQGVATEAFFGQGTRLTVV.

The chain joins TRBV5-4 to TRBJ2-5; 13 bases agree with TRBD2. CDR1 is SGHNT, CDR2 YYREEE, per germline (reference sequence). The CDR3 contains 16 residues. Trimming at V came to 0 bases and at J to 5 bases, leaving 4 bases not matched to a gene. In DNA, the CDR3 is TGTGCCAGCAGCTTGGGGACTAGCGGGGGTAGGGAGACCCAGTACTTC. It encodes CASSLGTSGGRETQYF.

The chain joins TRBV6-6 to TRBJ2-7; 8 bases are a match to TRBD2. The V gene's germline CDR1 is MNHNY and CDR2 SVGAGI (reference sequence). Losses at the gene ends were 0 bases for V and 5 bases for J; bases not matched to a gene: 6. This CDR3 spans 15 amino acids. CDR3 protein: CASSYSGGGLDEQYF. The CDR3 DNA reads TGTGCCAGCAGTTACTCCGGGGGGGGTCTTGACGAGCAGTACTTC.

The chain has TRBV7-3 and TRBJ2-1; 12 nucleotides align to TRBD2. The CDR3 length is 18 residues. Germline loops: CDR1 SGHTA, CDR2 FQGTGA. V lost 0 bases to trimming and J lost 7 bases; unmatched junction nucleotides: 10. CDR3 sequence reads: CASSLTGPSGGAWNEQFF. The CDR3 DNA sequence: TGTGCCAGCAGCTTAACCGGTCCTAGCGGGGGGGCGTGGAATGAGCAGTTCTTC.

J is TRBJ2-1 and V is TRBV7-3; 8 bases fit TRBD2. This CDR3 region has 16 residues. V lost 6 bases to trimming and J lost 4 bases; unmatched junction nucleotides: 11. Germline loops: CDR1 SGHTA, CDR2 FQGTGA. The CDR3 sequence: CASSRRAGVGYNEQFF. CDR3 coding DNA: TGTGCCAGCAGTCGAAGAGCGGGGGTGGGATACAATGAGCAGTTCTTC.

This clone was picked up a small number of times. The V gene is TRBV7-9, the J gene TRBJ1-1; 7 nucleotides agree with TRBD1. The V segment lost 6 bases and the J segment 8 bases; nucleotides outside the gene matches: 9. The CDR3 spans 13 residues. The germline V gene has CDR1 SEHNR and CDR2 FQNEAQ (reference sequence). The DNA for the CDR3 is TGTGCCAGCAGGGTCGACAGGGCATCCGAAGCTTTCTTT. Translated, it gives CASRVDRASEAFF.

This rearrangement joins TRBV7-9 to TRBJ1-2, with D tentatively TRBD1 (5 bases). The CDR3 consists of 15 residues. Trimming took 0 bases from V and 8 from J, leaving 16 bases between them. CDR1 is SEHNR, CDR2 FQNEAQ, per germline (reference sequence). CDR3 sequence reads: CASSLALRGLGGYTF. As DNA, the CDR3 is TGTGCCAGCAGCTTAGCCCTTCGGGGACTAGGCGGCTACACCTTC. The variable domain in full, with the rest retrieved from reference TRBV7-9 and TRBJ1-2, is DTGVSQNPRHKITKRGQNVTFRCDPISEHNRLYWYRQTLGQGPEFLTYFQNEAQLEKSRLLSDRFSAERPKGSFSTLEIQRTEQGDSAMYLCASSLALRGLGGYTFGSGTRLTVV.

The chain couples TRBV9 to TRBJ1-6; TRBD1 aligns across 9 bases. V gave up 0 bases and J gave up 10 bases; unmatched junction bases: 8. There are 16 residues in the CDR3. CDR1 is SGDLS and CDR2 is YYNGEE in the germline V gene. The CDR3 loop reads CASSVGGGQGFSPLHF. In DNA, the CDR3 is TGTGCCAGCAGCGTAGGCGGGGGACAGGGCTTCTCACCCCTCCACTTT. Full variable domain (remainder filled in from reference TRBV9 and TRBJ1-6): DSGVTQTPKHLITATGQRVTLRCSPRSGDLSVYWYQQSLDQGLQFLIQYYNGEERAKGNILERFSAQQFPDLHSELNLSSLELGDSALYFCASSVGGGQGFSPLHFGNGTRLTVT.

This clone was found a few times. This chain's CDR3 is CASSENRGWDEQYF. The CDR3 coding sequence is TGTGCCAGCAGTGAGAACAGGGGCTGGGACGAGCAGTACTTC. V is TRBV2 and J is TRBJ2-7; 7 nucleotides align to TRBD1. The CDR3 has 14 residues. Germline trimming cut 3 bases from V and 5 bases from J; bases unmatched to any gene: 7. Germline CDR1 reads SNHLY; CDR2 reads FYNNEI.

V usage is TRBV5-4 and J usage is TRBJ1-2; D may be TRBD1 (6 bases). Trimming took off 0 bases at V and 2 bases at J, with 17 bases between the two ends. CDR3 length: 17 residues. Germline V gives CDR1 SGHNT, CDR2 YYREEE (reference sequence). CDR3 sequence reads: CASSLAISRGRNYGYTF. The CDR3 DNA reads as TGTGCCAGCAGCTTGGCCATCTCGCGGGGGCGCAACTATGGCTACACCTTC. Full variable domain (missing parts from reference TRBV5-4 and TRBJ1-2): ETGVTQSPTHLIKTRGQQVTLRCSSQSGHNTVSWYQQALGQGPQFIFQYYREEENGRGNFPPRFSGLQFPNYSSELNVNALELDDSALYLCASSLAISRGRNYGYTFGSGTRLTVV.

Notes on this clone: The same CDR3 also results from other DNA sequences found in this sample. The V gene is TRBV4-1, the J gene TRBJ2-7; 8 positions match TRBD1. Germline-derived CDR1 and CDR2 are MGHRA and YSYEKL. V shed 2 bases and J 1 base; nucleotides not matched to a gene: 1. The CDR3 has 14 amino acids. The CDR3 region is CASSQTGGSYEQYF. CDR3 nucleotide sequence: TGCGCCAGCAGCCAAACAGGGGGGTCCTACGAGCAGTACTTC.

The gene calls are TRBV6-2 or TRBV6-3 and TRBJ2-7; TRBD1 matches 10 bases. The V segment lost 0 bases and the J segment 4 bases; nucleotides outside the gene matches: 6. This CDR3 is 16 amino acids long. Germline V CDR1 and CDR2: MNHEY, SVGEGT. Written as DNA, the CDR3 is TGTGCCAGCAGTTACTCGGTGACAGGGGGCCTATACGAGCAGTACTTC. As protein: CASSYSVTGGLYEQYF.

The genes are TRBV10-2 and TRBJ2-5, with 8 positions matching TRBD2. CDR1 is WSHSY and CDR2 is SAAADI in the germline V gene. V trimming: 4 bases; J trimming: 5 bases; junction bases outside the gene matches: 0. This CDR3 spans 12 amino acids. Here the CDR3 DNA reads TGCGCCAGCAGTGTAGCGGGGGAGACCCAGTACTTC. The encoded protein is CASSVAGETQYF.